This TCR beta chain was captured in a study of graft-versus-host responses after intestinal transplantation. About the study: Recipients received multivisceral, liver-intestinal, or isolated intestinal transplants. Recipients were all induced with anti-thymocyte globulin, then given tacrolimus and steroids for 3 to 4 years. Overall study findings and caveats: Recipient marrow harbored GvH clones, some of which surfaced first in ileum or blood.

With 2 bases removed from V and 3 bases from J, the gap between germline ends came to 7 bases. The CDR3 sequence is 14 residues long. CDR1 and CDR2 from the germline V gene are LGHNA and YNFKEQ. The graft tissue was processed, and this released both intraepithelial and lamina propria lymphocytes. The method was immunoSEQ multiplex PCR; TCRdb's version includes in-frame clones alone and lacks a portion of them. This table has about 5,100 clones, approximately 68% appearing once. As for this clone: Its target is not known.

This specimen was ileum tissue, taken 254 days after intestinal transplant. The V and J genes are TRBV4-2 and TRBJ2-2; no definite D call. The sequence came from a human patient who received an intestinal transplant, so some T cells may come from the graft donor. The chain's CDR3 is CASSQKADTGELFF. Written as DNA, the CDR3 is TGTGCCAGCAGCCAAAAGGCGGACACCGGGGAGCTGTTTTTT.